This passage covers 32 T cell receptor beta chains from one sample sequenced in a study of cytomegalovirus exposure and HLA in healthy donors. PCR primers comprised 60 Vbeta and 13 Jbeta primers. The table came from immunoSEQ multiplex PCR; TCRdb's copy has only in-frame clones and leaves some out. The sample holds roughly 160,000 clones, 75% to 90% seen once. The source material was PBMCs. These receptors all stem from a male donor in good health and CMV-seronegative.

The V and J genes are TRBV15 and TRBJ2-5; a weak D match, TRBD2 (7 bases). The germline CDR1 and CDR2 sequences are LNHNV and YYDKDF (reference sequence). V was shortened by 3 bases and J by 2 bases, with 13 bases between the two germline ends. This CDR3 is 15 amino acids long. CDR3 coding DNA: TGTGCCACCAGCAGGCAGGGAGGGGGGCAAGAGACCCAGTACTTC. Protein sequence: CATSRQGGGQETQYF.

The rearrangement links TRBV10-3 to TRBJ2-2; 8 bases fit TRBD2. Germline-derived CDR1 and CDR2 are ENHRY and SYGVKD. Unmatched junction bases numbered 14, after V lost 10 bases and J lost 7 bases. The CDR3 extends over 15 amino acids. The CDR3 bases are TGTGCCACCCACCCCGGGAGGGGGGCGGACGGGGAGCTGTTTTTT. Amino acids: CATHPGRGADGELFF.

The V gene is TRBV5-1, the J gene TRBJ2-7; no reliable D call. Germline V CDR1 and CDR2: SGHRS, YFSETQ. The CDR3 has 12 amino acids. Trimming cost V 1 base and J 3 bases, with 5 bases left between them. CDR3 residues: CASSLSGYEQYF. Written as DNA, the CDR3 is TGCGCCAGCAGCTTGTCGGGCTACGAGCAGTACTTC.

The rearrangement uses TRBV18 and TRBJ1-1; 7 bases fit TRBD1. The germline V gene encodes CDR1 KGHSH and CDR2 LQKENI. V lost 4 bases and J lost 4; bases outside the gene matches: 3. The CDR3 runs to 13 residues. As DNA, the CDR3 is TGTGCCAGCTCACAAGGGGGCACCACTGAAGCTTTCTTT. Protein sequence: CASSQGGTTEAFF.

This CDR3 reads CASSEGPMTGGEQYF. The CDR3 DNA is TGTGCCAGCAGTGAAGGGCCGATGACAGGGGGCGAGCAGTACTTC. This sequence joins TRBV6-1 and TRBJ2-7, with 9 bases fitting TRBD1. The V gene's germline CDR1 is MNHNS and CDR2 SASEGT. V gave up 1 base and J gave up 6 bases; unmatched junction bases: 7. The CDR3 covers 15 residues.

The V call is TRBV11-2, the J call TRBJ1-1; D gene uncertain. This CDR3 comprises 14 residues. Germline CDR1 SGHAT, CDR2 FQNNGV. V was trimmed by 5 bases and J by 3 bases, leaving 13 bases between them. CDR3 sequence reads: CASSTPPEDTEAFF. DNA for the CDR3: TGTGCCAGCAGCACCCCCCCAGAGGACACTGAAGCTTTCTTT.

The chain employs TRBV6-5 and TRBJ1-1; possibly TRBD1 for D (5 bases). Germline V CDR1 and CDR2: MNHEY, SVGAGI. The CDR3 covers 14 residues. V was cut by 1 base and J by 5 bases, with 11 bases left in between. The CDR3 coding sequence is TGTGCCAGCAGTTACTACGGCGGGGGGACTGAAGCTTTCTTT. It specifies CASSYYGGGTEAFF.

A remark on this clone: The junction differs from germline at one of its ends, possibly a read error. This sequence joins TRBV7-9 and TRBJ2-3; TRBD1 agrees at 7 bases. Germline CDR1 SEHNR, CDR2 FQNEAQ (reference sequence). The CDR3 sequence is 16 residues long. The chain's CDR3 is CSSSPRGQRGKDTQYF. The CDR3 nucleotides read TGTTCCAGCAGCCCAAGGGGACAGAGAGGAAAAGATACGCAGTATTTT.

V is TRBV21-1 and J is TRBJ1-5; the D call of TRBD1 is as the table states it, not checked on the DNA. TRBV21-1 is a pseudogene segment. The CDR3 has 17 amino acids. The CDR3 reads CASSTTGTGRGNQPQHF. CDR3 nucleotides: TGTGCCAGCAGCACCACCGGGACAGGACGTGGCAATCAGCCCCAGCATTTT.

The gene calls are TRBV6-6 and TRBJ2-7; D might be TRBD1 (6 bases). From germline, CDR1 is MNHNY and CDR2 SVGAGI (reference sequence). The CDR3 spans 14 residues. Trimming cost V 4 bases and J 2 bases, with 12 bases left between them. This CDR3 reads CASSSDSFAYEQYF. The CDR3 DNA reads TGTGCCAGCAGTTCGGACAGCTTTGCCTACGAGCAGTACTTC.

The chain employs TRBV5-1 and TRBJ2-2, with D uncertain. Germline CDR1 SGHRS, CDR2 YFSETQ. V was shortened by 1 base and J by 0 bases, with 7 bases between the two germline ends. The CDR3 runs to 15 residues. CDR3 in amino acids: CASSLTVSNTGELFF. The CDR3 coding sequence is TGCGCCAGCAGCTTGACAGTCTCGAACACCGGGGAGCTGTTTTTT.

The chain has TRBV19 and TRBJ1-6; maybe TRBD1 (5 bases). This CDR3 is built from 14 residues. Trimming took off 4 bases at V and 9 bases at J, with 13 bases between the two ends. The V gene's germline CDR1 is LNHDA and CDR2 SQIVND (reference sequence). CDR3 residues: CASSSRQGLSPLHF. CDR3 DNA sequence: TGTGCCAGTAGTAGCCGGCAGGGACTTTCACCCCTCCACTTT. Full variable domain (outside the CDR3, taken from reference TRBV19 and TRBJ1-6): DGGITQSPKYLFRKEGQNVTLSCEQNLNHDAMYWYRQDPGQGLRLIYYSQIVNDFQKGDIAEGYSVSREKKESFPLTVTSAQKNPTAFYLCASSSRQGLSPLHFGNGTRLTVT.

This clone occurred a few times. The V gene is TRBV7-9, the J gene TRBJ2-7; D remains unclear. The CDR3 runs to 13 residues. Trimming took off 5 bases at V and 0 bases at J, with 8 bases between the two ends. Germline V gives CDR1 SEHNR, CDR2 FQNEAQ (reference sequence). The CDR3 DNA reads TGTGCCAGCAGCCCGATAGCCTCCTACGAGCAGTACTTC. Protein product: CASSPIASYEQYF.

CDR3 residues: CASSFRESGQPQHF. In DNA form, the CDR3 reads TGTGCCAGCAGTTTCAGGGAATCAGGCCAGCCCCAGCATTTT. J is TRBJ1-5 and V is TRBV28; D possibly corresponds to TRBD1 (5 bases). Trimming removed 3 bases at V and 7 bases at J, with 13 bases between. The CDR3 consists of 14 residues. Germline CDR1 is MDHEN and CDR2 is SYDVKM.

This rearrangement joins TRBV9 to TRBJ1-4; D call uncertain. Germline CDR1 reads SGDLS; CDR2 reads YYNGEE. The germline V and J ends were trimmed by 6 bases and 8 bases, with 14 bases remaining between them. The CDR3 spans 13 residues. This CDR3 reads CASNRGLGEKLFF. The CDR3 DNA sequence: TGTGCCAGCAATCGAGGGCTCGGAGAAAAACTGTTTTTT.

This sequence joins TRBV5-5 and TRBJ1-4; 7 nucleotides agree with TRBD1. CDR1 SGHKS and CDR2 YYEKEE come from the germline V gene (reference sequence). The length of the CDR3 is 14 residues. Trimming at V came to 2 bases and at J to 4 bases, leaving 2 bases not matched to a gene. The CDR3 is CASSLGGNNEKLFF. CDR3 DNA: TGTGCCAGCAGCTTAGGGGGCAATAATGAAAAACTGTTTTTT. The full variable domain, rest sourced from reference TRBV5-5 and TRBJ1-4, is DAGVTQSPTHLIKTRGQQVTLRCSPISGHKSVSWYQQVLGQGPQFIFQYYEKEERGRGNFPDRFSARQFPNYSSELNVNALLLGDSALYLCASSLGGNNEKLFFGSGTQLSVL.

This chain uses TRBV2 with TRBJ2-1, with D maybe TRBD1 (7 bases). Trimming cost V 1 base and J 7 bases, with 14 bases left between them. CDR1 and CDR2 from the germline V gene are SNHLY and FYNNEI. The CDR3 totals 15 residues. This CDR3 is CASSEGRGLRNEQFF. The CDR3 bases are TGTGCCAGCAGTGAAGGGAGGGGGCTACGGAATGAGCAGTTCTTC.

This clone was found once. The chain joins TRBV7-2 to TRBJ2-2, with D tentatively TRBD1 (5 bases). V lost 4 bases and J lost 1, with 10 bases in between. Looked up from germline, CDR1 is SGHTA and CDR2 is FQGNSA. The CDR3 runs to 15 residues. In DNA form, the CDR3 reads TGTGCCAGCAGCTATGACAGAATGAACACCGGGGAGCTGTTTTTT. Its protein is CASSYDRMNTGELFF.

This clone was seen more than once but under ten times. The rearrangement joins TRBV4-3 to TRBJ1-2, with 7 nucleotides matching TRBD1. V lost 0 bases, J lost 4 bases, and 8 bases stayed unmatched. There are 16 residues in the CDR3. Germline V CDR1 and CDR2: LGHNA, YSLEER. CDR3 region: CASSQESAGGTYGYTF. The DNA for the CDR3 is TGCGCCAGCAGCCAAGAGTCGGCAGGGGGTACCTATGGCTACACCTTC.

Only a few counts were recorded for this clone. The chain has TRBV7-8 and TRBJ1-1, with D possibly matching TRBD1 (5 bases). Germline CDR1 is SGHVS and CDR2 is FQNEAQ. Trimming shortened V by 5 bases and J by 1 base, and 17 bases separated the two germline ends. The CDR3 loop spans 16 amino acids. The CDR3 DNA follows: TGTGCCAGCAGCGTCAGGACCAATCAGGGGAACACTGAAGCTTTCTTT. Amino acid sequence: CASSVRTNQGNTEAFF.

This clone was observed a few times. One junction end does not reproduce the germline sequence, and a read error may be involved. This rearrangement joins TRBV7-2 to TRBJ1-2; D is unclear. The CDR3 extends over 9 amino acids. Germline V gene data show CDR1 as SGHTA and CDR2 as FQGNSA. The CDR3 bases are TGTGCCAGCAGCTTAGTCCCTCTCTTC. Protein: CASSLVPLF. The entire variable domain, with the rest obtained from reference TRBV7-2 and TRBJ1-2, is as follows: GAGVSQSPSNKVTEKGKDVELRCDPISGHTALYWYRQSLGQGLEFLIYFQGNSAPDKSGLPSDRFSAERTGGSVSTLTIQRTQQEDSAVYLCASSLVPLFGSGTRLTVV.

The V and J genes are TRBV11-3 and TRBJ2-2; weak D call: TRBD1 (5 bases). The CDR3 spans 14 residues. V lost 6 bases and J 1 base, leaving 9 bases between the germline ends. The germline V gene encodes CDR1 SGHNT and CDR2 YENEEA. The CDR3 DNA reads as TGTGCCAGCAGGAAAGGACAGAACACCGGGGAGCTGTTTTTT. Protein product: CASRKGQNTGELFF.

This clone was detected a few times. This chain links TRBV19 with TRBJ1-4; weak D call: TRBD1 (5 bases). The ends were cut back, 3 bases at V and 3 bases at J, with 5 bases in the middle. Germline V CDR1 and CDR2: LNHDA, SQIVND (reference sequence). The CDR3 covers 13 residues. CDR3 nucleotides: TGTGCCAGTAGTATCAGGGCTAATGAAAAACTGTTTTTT. This sequence encodes CASSIRANEKLFF. The complete variable domain, with remaining parts taken from reference TRBV19 and TRBJ1-4, reads DGGITQSPKYLFRKEGQNVTLSCEQNLNHDAMYWYRQDPGQGLRLIYYSQIVNDFQKGDIAEGYSVSREKKESFPLTVTSAQKNPTAFYLCASSIRANEKLFFGSGTQLSVL.

The chain carries TRBV11-2 and TRBJ2-7; 8 nucleotides align to TRBD1. Germline V gene data show CDR1 as SGHAT and CDR2 as FQNNGV. The CDR3 loop spans 13 amino acids. Trimming took 5 bases from V and 3 from J; bases not matched to a gene: 3. The CDR3 is CASSQGQGYEQYF. The CDR3 region has the DNA TGTGCCAGCAGCCAAGGACAGGGCTACGAGCAGTACTTC.

The chain joins TRBV18 to TRBJ2-5, with TRBD2 matching over 8 bases. After removal of 8 bases from V and 2 bases from J, the junction contained 10 bases not matched to a gene. The CDR3 runs 15 residues. In germline, CDR1 is KGHSH, CDR2 LQKENI. The CDR3 DNA sequence: TGTGCCAGCGTCATGAGGGTAGCGGGGCAAGAGACCCAGTACTTC. Encoded protein: CASVMRVAGQETQYF. Together with reference TRBV18 and TRBJ2-5, the CDR3 gives the full variable domain: NAGVMQNPRHLVRRRGQEARLRCSPMKGHSHVYWYRQLPEEGLKFMVYLQKENIIDESGMPKERFSAEFPKEGPSILRIQQVVRGDSAAYFCASVMRVAGQETQYFGPGTRLLVL.

For the CDR3, the DNA is TGTGCCACCAGCGTTCGGACAGAAATGAACACTGAAGCTTTCTTT. Its protein product is CATSVRTEMNTEAFF. V is TRBV15 and J is TRBJ1-1, with D possibly matching TRBD1 (6 bases). Trimming cost V 5 bases and J 0 bases, with 13 bases left between them. There are 15 residues in the CDR3. The germline V gene encodes CDR1 LNHNV and CDR2 YYDKDF (reference sequence).

The rearrangement uses TRBV6-5 and TRBJ1-6; D is undetermined. This CDR3 has 14 amino acids. The germline CDR1 and CDR2 sequences are MNHEY and SVGAGI. V lost 6 bases, J lost 10 bases, and 16 bases lay in between. CDR3 nucleotide sequence: TGTGCCAGCAGGGTTACAGACGTCGTCTCACCCCTCCACTTT. Translated: CASRVTDVVSPLHF.

J is TRBJ1-2 and V is TRBV25-1; 7 bases fit TRBD1. Germline loops: CDR1 MGHDK, CDR2 SYGVNS. V lost 1 base to trimming and J lost 7 bases; unmatched junction nucleotides: 9. The CDR3 has 15 residues. For the CDR3, the DNA is TGTGCCAGCAGTGAATTCGGGCAGGGGGTAGGTGGCTACACCTTC. It yields the protein CASSEFGQGVGGYTF.

The chain uses TRBV6-1 and TRBJ2-5; possibly TRBD1 for D (6 bases). The CDR3 runs 12 residues. The germline V and J ends were trimmed by 3 bases and 4 bases, with 6 bases remaining between them. Germline CDR1 reads MNHNS; CDR2 reads SASEGT. CDR3 residues: CASSDRGETQYF. CDR3 nucleotide sequence: TGTGCCAGCAGTGACAGGGGAGAGACCCAGTACTTC.

The rearrangement links TRBV6-1 to TRBJ1-2, with 9 bases lining up with TRBD1. In germline, CDR1 is MNHNS, CDR2 SASEGT. Trimming at V came to 4 bases and at J to 4 bases, leaving 13 bases not matched to a gene. The CDR3 runs 17 residues. This CDR3 reads CASSVLGQGREPYGYTF. The CDR3 bases are TGTGCCAGCAGTGTCTTAGGACAGGGGCGAGAACCCTATGGCTACACCTTC.

CDR3 bases: TGTGCCAGCAGCCCGGGACAGGGCGATCAGCCCCAGCATTTT. Residues: CASSPGQGDQPQHF. The chain links TRBV2 to TRBJ1-5; 9 bases fit TRBD1. J was trimmed by 5 bases and V by 6 bases; bases with no gene match: 5. The germline V gene has CDR1 SNHLY and CDR2 FYNNEI. The CDR3 is 14 residues long.

The chain is built from TRBV4-3 and TRBJ2-7; 8 bases fit TRBD1. This CDR3 has 15 residues. J lost 5 bases, V lost 4 bases, and 10 bases had no gene match. Germline V gene data show CDR1 as LGHNA and CDR2 as YSLEER. In DNA form, the CDR3 reads TGCGCCAGCAGCCCTACCCCCGACAGGGGAAACGAGCAGTACTTC. Translating it yields CASSPTPDRGNEQYF.